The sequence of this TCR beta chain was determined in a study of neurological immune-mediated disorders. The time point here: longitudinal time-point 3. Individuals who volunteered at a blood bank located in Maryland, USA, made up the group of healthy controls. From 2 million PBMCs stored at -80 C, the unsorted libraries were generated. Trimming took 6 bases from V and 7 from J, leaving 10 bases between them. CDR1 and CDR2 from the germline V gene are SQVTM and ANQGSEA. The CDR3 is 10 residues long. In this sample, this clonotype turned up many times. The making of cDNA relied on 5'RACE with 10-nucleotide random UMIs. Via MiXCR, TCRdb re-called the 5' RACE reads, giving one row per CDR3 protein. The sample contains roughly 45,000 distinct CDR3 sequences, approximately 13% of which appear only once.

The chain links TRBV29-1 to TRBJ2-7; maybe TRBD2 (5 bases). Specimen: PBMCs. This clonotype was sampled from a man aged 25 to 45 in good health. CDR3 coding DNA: TGCAGCGTAGCTGGGGAGGAGCAGTACTTC. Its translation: CSVAGEEQYF.